This T cell receptor (beta chain) was obtained from a study of T cell repertoires in cytomegalovirus infection. Study as a whole: Matching HLA type and CMV infection were both indicated by public TCR beta signatures.

The table lists this clonotype with a few counts. What it binds is not known. TCRdb redid the calling of the reads with MiXCR, one entry per CDR3 protein. The data hold about 490,000 distinct CDR3 sequences, with roughly 10% observed a single time. Germline V gives CDR1 SQVTM, CDR2 ANQGSEA. With 1 base removed from V and 3 bases from J, the gap between germline ends came to 15 bases. CDR3 length: 15 amino acids. Whole-study findings and limits: HLA-C-restricted, CMV-specific TCR beta clonotypes were dominant ex vivo.

The clonotype comes from a human donor in good health (CMV status not recorded). Some clones in this sample may be carry-over from other donors' samples. This chain links TRBV29-1 with TRBJ1-1; no clear D. Sequencing was done on a sample of PBMCs. The CDR3 loop reads CSVEGNGRMYTEAFF. Written as DNA, the CDR3 is TGCAGCGTTGAAGGGAATGGACGGATGTACACTGAAGCTTTCTTT.